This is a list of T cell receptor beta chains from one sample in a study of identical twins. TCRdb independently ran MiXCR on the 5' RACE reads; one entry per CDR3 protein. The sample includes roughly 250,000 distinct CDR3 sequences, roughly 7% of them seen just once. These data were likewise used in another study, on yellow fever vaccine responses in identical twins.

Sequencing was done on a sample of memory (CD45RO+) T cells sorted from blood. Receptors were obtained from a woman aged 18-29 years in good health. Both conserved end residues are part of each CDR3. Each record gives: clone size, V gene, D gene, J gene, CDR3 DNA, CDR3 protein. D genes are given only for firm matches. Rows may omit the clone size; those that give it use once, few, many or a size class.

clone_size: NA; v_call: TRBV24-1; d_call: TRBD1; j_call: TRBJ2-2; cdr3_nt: TGTGCCACCAGTGCCTCCGGGACAGGGAACACCGGGGAGCTGTTTTTT; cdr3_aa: CATSASGTGNTGELFF
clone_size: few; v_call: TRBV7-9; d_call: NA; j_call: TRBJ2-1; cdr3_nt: TGTGCCAGCAGCCTGAAGGGGGGGGCAAATTTCTTC; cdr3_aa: CASSLKGGANFF
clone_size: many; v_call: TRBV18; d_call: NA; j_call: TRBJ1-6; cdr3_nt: TGTGCCAGCTCACCAAAGCCATCGGTAGTTAATTCACCCCTCCACTTT; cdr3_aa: CASSPKPSVVNSPLHF
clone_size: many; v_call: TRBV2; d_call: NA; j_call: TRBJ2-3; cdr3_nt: TGTGCCAGCAGCCTCCGGGACCTTCCCACAGATACGCAGTATTTT; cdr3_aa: CASSLRDLPTDTQYF
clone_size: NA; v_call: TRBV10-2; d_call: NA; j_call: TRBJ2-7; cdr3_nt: TGCGCCAGCAGTGAACGGCTAGCGCTCGGTCCCCACTACGAGCAGTACTTC; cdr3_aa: CASSERLALGPHYEQYF
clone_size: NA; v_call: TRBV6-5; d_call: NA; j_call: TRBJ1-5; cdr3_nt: TGTGCCAGCAGTTACGGCAGGGAACAGCCCCAGCATTTT; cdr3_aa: CASSYGREQPQHF
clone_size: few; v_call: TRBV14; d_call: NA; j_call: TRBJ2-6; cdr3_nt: TGTGCCAGCAGCCAAGCCGTTGGGGCCAACGTCCTGACTTTC; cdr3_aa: CASSQAVGANVLTF
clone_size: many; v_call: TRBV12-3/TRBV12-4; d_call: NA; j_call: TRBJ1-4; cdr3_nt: TGTGCCAGCAGCCCTCTGGGGAGACCTAATGAAAAACTGTTTTTT; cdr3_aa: CASSPLGRPNEKLFF
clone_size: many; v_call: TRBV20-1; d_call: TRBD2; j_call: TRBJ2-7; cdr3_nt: TGCAGTGCTGGAACTAGCGGCCTACCCTACGAGCAGTACTTC; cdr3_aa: CSAGTSGLPYEQYF
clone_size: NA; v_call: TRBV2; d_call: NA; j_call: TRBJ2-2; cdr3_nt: TGTGCCAGCAGTGAAGCTTCCAACACCGGGGAGCTGTTTTTT; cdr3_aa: CASSEASNTGELFF
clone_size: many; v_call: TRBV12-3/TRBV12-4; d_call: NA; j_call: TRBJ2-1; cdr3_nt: TGTGCCAGCAGCGTGCAGGGGACCTCCTACAATGAGCAGTTCTTC; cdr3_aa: CASSVQGTSYNEQFF
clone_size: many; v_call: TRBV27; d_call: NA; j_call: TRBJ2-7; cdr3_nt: TGTGCCAGCAGTCCTAGGACAGACTACGAGCAGTACTTC; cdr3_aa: CASSPRTDYEQYF
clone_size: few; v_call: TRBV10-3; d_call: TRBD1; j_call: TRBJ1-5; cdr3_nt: TGTGCCATCAGGGGGACAGAGAGTCAGCCCCAGCATTTT; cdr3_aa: CAIRGTESQPQHF
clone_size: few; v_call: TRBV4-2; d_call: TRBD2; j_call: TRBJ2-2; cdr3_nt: TGTGCCAGCAGCCAAGTGACGAGCGGGGGGGCTTCCGGGGAGCTGTTTTTT; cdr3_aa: CASSQVTSGGASGELFF
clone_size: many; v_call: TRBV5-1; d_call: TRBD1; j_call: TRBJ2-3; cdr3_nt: TGCGCCAGCAGCTTGGGCGGACAGGGGGCCGGAGATACGCAGTATTTT; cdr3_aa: CASSLGGQGAGDTQYF
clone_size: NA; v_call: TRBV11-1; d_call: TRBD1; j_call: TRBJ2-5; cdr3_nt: TGTGCCAGCAGTTTTCCCAAAACCTCCGGGACAGACCAAGAGACCCAGTACTTC; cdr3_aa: CASSFPKTSGTDQETQYF
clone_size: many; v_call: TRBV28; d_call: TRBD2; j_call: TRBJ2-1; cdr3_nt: TGTGCCAGCAGTCCCCCCGTGGGGGAGGGGTATGAGCAGTTCTTC; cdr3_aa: CASSPPVGEGYEQFF
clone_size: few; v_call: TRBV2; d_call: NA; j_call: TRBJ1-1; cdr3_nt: TGTGCCAGCATCCTTGAAATACAGAACACTGAAGCTTTCTTT; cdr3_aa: CASILEIQNTEAFF
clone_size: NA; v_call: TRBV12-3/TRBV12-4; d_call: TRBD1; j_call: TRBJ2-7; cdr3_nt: TGTGCCAGCAGTTTGGTGGGACAGGGGTACGAGCAGTACTTC; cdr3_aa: CASSLVGQGYEQYF
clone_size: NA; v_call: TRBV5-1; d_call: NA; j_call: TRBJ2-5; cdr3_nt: TGCGCCAGCAGCGTGGGCGAACAAGAGACCCAGTACTTC; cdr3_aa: CASSVGEQETQYF
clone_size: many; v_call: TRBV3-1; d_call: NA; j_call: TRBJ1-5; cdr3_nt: TGTGCCAGCAGCAAACAGGATAGCAATCAGCCCCAGCATTTT; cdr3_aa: CASSKQDSNQPQHF
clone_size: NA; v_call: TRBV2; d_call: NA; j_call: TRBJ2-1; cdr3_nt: TGTGCCAGCAGTGAAGAGCCCGTTGTGGCGCAGTTCTTC; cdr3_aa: CASSEEPVVAQFF
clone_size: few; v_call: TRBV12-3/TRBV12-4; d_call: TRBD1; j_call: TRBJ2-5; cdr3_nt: TGTGCCAGCAGCCCTGGACAGGGGGCAGAGACCCAGTACTTC; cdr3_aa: CASSPGQGAETQYF
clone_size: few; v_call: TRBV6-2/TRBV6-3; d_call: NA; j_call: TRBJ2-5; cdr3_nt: TGTGCCAGCAGTTACAGAATCCCAGAGACCCAGTACTTC; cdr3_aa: CASSYRIPETQYF